Below are 21 T cell receptor beta chains sequenced from a single sample in a study of T-cell memory formation after mild COVID-19. TCRdb ran MiXCR on the 5' RACE reads and lists one entry per CDR3 protein. The table lists 180,000 or so distinct CDR3 sequences, about 9.9% of them singletons. Sequencing input: PBMCs or a T cell subset sorted from them (not recorded which). These receptors were collected from a man in his late teens or twenties who had mild COVID-19 (a few samples of this study predate the infection). Cell type and time point are not known.

This sequence joins TRBV2 and TRBJ2-5; weak D call: TRBD1 (6 bases). Germline CDR1 is SNHLY and CDR2 is FYNNEI. The V gene lost 2 bases and the J gene lost 4 bases, with 8 bases spanning the gap. This CDR3 is 13 amino acids long. The CDR3 here is CASSETGRETQYF. In DNA form, the CDR3 reads TGTGCCAGCAGTGAAACAGGGAGAGAGACCCAGTACTTC.

This clonotype was seen repeatedly, ten times or more. The gene calls are TRBV5-1 and TRBJ1-1, with a possible D match to TRBD1 (6 bases). V dropped 3 bases and J dropped 7 bases, with 13 bases sitting between them. Germline V gene sequence: CDR1 SGHRS, CDR2 YFSETQ. CDR3 length: 13 amino acids. The CDR3 loop reads CASSSTTGYEAFF. The CDR3 nucleotides read TGCGCCAGCAGCTCTACCACAGGGTATGAAGCTTTCTTT.

The chain joins TRBV6-2 or TRBV6-3 to TRBJ1-2; D is perhaps TRBD1 (5 bases). This CDR3 is built from 13 residues. Germline V gene sequence: CDR1 MNHEY, CDR2 SVGEGT. V lost 2 bases to trimming and J lost 7 bases, with 11 bases between them. The CDR3 DNA sequence: TGTGCCAGCAGTTACGCAGGGATCGGTGGCTACACCTTC. Translated: CASSYAGIGGYTF.

A few counts support this clonotype. V is TRBV4-1 and J is TRBJ2-3; D is possibly TRBD2 (5 bases). The V and J ends lost 3 bases and 2 bases respectively, with 12 bases between them. The CDR3 consists of 15 residues. Germline loops: CDR1 MGHRA, CDR2 YSYEKL. The CDR3 sequence: CASSHSGLSTDTQYF. The CDR3 bases are TGCGCCAGCAGCCACAGCGGACTCTCCACAGATACGCAGTATTTT.

The chain has TRBV2 and TRBJ1-2, with TRBD1 matching over 7 bases. The CDR3 length is 13 residues. From germline, CDR1 is SNHLY and CDR2 FYNNEI. Germline trimming cut 6 bases from V and 1 base from J; bases unmatched to any gene: 2. CDR3: CASRRDSNYGYTF. In DNA form, the CDR3 reads TGTGCCAGCAGACGGGACAGTAACTATGGCTACACCTTC.

This clonotype was seen many times. The rearrangement links TRBV6-2 or TRBV6-3 to TRBJ2-5; D may be TRBD1 (6 bases). There are 14 residues in the CDR3. Germline V gene sequence: CDR1 MNHEY, CDR2 SVGEGT. V lost 6 bases and J lost 4, with 15 bases in between. The chain's CDR3 is CASSPGHTSETQYF. The CDR3 DNA reads TGTGCCAGCAGCCCGGGACACACCTCAGAGACCCAGTACTTC.

The table lists this clonotype with a few counts. The rearrangement uses TRBV6-6 and TRBJ2-1; TRBD1 matches at 8 bases. This CDR3 region has 15 residues. The V gene end was trimmed by 6 bases and the J gene end by 5 bases; junction bases not matched to a gene: 9. Germline CDR1 is MNHNY and CDR2 is SVGAGI (reference sequence). Here the CDR3 reads CASSPDRESHNEQFF. The CDR3 DNA reads as TGTGCCAGCAGCCCGGACAGGGAGTCCCACAATGAGCAGTTCTTC.

This clonotype has a count of ten or more. The rearrangement uses TRBV11-2 and TRBJ2-7; D perhaps matches TRBD2 (5 bases). Per the germline V gene, CDR1 is SGHAT and CDR2 is FQNNGV. The CDR3 is 15 amino acids. Trimming pared 1 base from V and 2 bases from J, leaving 12 bases between. The CDR3 coding sequence is TGTGCCAGCAGCTTAGTCTCGGGATCGGCCTACGAGCAGTACGTC. This translates into CASSLVSGSAYEQYV.

This clonotype was detected only a few times. The chain links TRBV5-4 to TRBJ2-5, with 7 positions matching TRBD2. Germline CDR1 and CDR2: SGHNT and YYREEE (reference sequence). The length of the CDR3 is 13 residues. V lost 1 base to trimming and J lost 7 bases; unmatched junction nucleotides: 4. CDR3 in DNA: TGTGCCAGCAGCTTGCTAGCGGCGGCGACCCAGTACTTC. It codes for CASSLLAAATQYF.

The chain joins TRBV4-1 to TRBJ1-2, with TRBD1 matching 8 bases. Germline-derived CDR1 and CDR2 are MGHRA and YSYEKL. CDR3 length: 15 residues. Unmatched junction bases numbered 7, after V lost 4 bases and J lost 3 bases. The chain's CDR3 is CASSLAGQGYYGYTF. The CDR3, as DNA: TGCGCCAGCAGCCTTGCCGGACAGGGTTACTATGGCTACACCTTC.

The CDR3 spells CASSWRGGDGYTF. The CDR3, as DNA: TGTGCCAGCAGTTGGAGGGGGGGGGATGGCTACACCTTC. The chain employs TRBV6-5 and TRBJ1-2, with a tentative D call TRBD1 (6 bases). Germline V lookup: CDR1 MNHEY, CDR2 SVGAGI. Trimming pared 4 bases from V and 6 bases from J, leaving 12 bases between. CDR3 length: 13 amino acids.

This clonotype was detected many times. The chain combines TRBV20-1 with TRBJ2-4, with TRBD1 identical over 7 bases. After removal of 1 base from V and 9 bases from J, the junction contained 12 bases not matched to a gene. Germline-derived CDR1 and CDR2 are DFQATT and SNEGSKA (reference sequence). This CDR3 region has 15 residues. CDR3 sequence (DNA): TGCAGTGCTAGAGTACCGCAGGGGGATCTCTTCATTCAGTACTTC. It is translated as CSARVPQGDLFIQYF.

This clonotype showed up just a few times. The chain is built from TRBV3-1 and TRBJ2-4; 7 nucleotides line up with TRBD2. The CDR3 loop spans 13 amino acids. The germline gives CDR1 LGHDT, CDR2 YNNKEL (reference sequence). Unmatched junction bases numbered 8, after V lost 7 bases and J lost 8 bases. The CDR3 reads CASTLGGRDIQYF. For the CDR3, the DNA is TGTGCCAGCACCTTGGGGGGGAGGGACATTCAGTACTTC.

The rearrangement joins TRBV12-3 or TRBV12-4 to TRBJ1-6; 7 bases fit TRBD1. The CDR3 consists of 15 residues. V trimming: 7 bases; J trimming: 9 bases; junction bases outside the gene matches: 12. In DNA form, the CDR3 reads TGTGCCAGCACCCCAAGACAGGGATTGGGTTCACCCCTCCACTTT. Protein: CASTPRQGLGSPLHF.

The CDR3 DNA reads as TGTGCCAGCAGGGCACAACAAGAGACCCAGTACTTC. Translated: CASRAQQETQYF. The V and J genes are TRBV2 and TRBJ2-5; no clear D. V shed 6 bases and J shed 2 bases, with 7 bases lying between them. Germline values: CDR1 SNHLY, CDR2 FYNNEI. CDR3 length: 12 residues.

This clonotype was found a few times. The chain couples TRBV7-2 to TRBJ2-3, with 7 nucleotides matching TRBD1. Germline V gene data show CDR1 as SGHTA and CDR2 as FQGNSA. The CDR3 is 13 amino acids. The V gene end was trimmed by 4 bases and the J gene end by 8 bases; junction bases not matched to a gene: 6. CDR3 amino acids: CASSSRQGGTQYF. Written as DNA, the CDR3 is TGTGCCAGCAGCTCCCGACAGGGTGGTACGCAGTATTTT. Filled out from reference TRBV7-2 and TRBJ2-3, the complete variable domain reads GAGVSQSPSNKVTEKGKDVELRCDPISGHTALYWYRQSLGQGLEFLIYFQGNSAPDKSGLPSDRFSAERTGGSVSTLTIQRTQQEDSAVYLCASSSRQGGTQYFGPGTRLTVL.

There are a few counts of this clonotype. The junction shows a germline mismatch at one end, possibly a read error. V is TRBV7-7 and J is TRBJ2-5, with D possibly being TRBD2 (6 bases). The germline gives CDR1 SSHAT, CDR2 FNYEAQ (reference sequence). This CDR3 is 15 amino acids long. Here the CDR3 DNA reads TGTGCTAGCAGCTCGTGGATGGGAGGAGGGGAGACCCAGTACTTC. Amino acid sequence: CASSSWMGGGETQYF.

The chain recombines TRBV20-1 with TRBJ2-5, with D perhaps TRBD1 (5 bases). The CDR3 totals 16 residues. V gave up 4 bases and J gave up 4 bases, with 22 bases separating them. Germline V gene data show CDR1 as DFQATT and CDR2 as SNEGSKA (reference sequence). The CDR3 is CSATPLDSKGRETQYF. CDR3 in DNA: TGCAGTGCTACCCCGCTTGACTCCAAGGGGCGAGAGACCCAGTACTTC.

The rearrangement uses TRBV15 and TRBJ2-7, with D perhaps matching TRBD2 (5 bases). From germline, CDR1 is LNHNV and CDR2 YYDKDF (reference sequence). This CDR3 spans 16 amino acids. V dropped 4 bases and J dropped 3 bases, with 19 bases sitting between them. DNA of the CDR3: TGTGCCACCAGCACCCTAGGGAGACGGAGCAACTACGAGCAGTACTTC. Translating it yields CATSTLGRRSNYEQYF.

The table lists this clonotype with many counts. V usage is TRBV30 and J usage is TRBJ1-2; a possible D gene is TRBD1 (5 bases). CDR3 length: 15 residues. The germline V gene encodes CDR1 GTSNPN and CDR2 SVGIG (reference sequence). V was cut by 2 bases and J by 3 bases, with 16 bases left in between. The DNA of the CDR3 is TGTGCCTGGAGTTCAGTGGAGGGGATATACTATGGCTACACCTTC. Translating it yields CAWSSVEGIYYGYTF.

This clonotype was seen a few times. This chain joins TRBV20-1 and TRBJ2-7; 9 bases agree with TRBD1. The germline V gene has CDR1 DFQATT and CDR2 SNEGSKA (reference sequence). The CDR3 contains 16 residues. Trimming cost V 0 bases and J 2 bases; bases outside gene matches: 8. The CDR3 is CSARDEVDRGTYEQYF. In DNA, the CDR3 is TGCAGTGCTAGAGATGAGGTGGACAGGGGCACCTACGAGCAGTACTTC.